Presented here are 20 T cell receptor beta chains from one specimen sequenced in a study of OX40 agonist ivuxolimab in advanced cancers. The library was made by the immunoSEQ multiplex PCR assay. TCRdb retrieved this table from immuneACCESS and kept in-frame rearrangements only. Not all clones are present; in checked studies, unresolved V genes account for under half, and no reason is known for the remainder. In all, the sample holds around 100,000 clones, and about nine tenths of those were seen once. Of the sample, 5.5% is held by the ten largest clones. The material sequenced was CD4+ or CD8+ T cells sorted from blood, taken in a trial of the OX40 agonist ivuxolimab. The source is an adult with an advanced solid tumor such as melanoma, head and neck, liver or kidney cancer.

DNA for the CDR3: TGTGCCAGCAGCGGAACCGGGACAGAATACAATGAGCAGTTCTTC. This sequence encodes CASSGTGTEYNEQFF. This chain joins TRBV9 and TRBJ2-1; TRBD1 matches at 7 bases. This CDR3 is built from 15 residues. Germline assignment: CDR1 SGDLS and CDR2 YYNGEE. V shed 3 bases, J shed 4 bases, and the junction held 7 bases outside the gene matches.

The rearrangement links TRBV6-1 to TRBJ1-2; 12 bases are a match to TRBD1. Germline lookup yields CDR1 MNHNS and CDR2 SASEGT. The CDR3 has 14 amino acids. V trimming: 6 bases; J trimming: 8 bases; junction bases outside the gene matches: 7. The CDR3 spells CASRSGQGARGYTF. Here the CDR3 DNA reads TGTGCCAGCAGGTCGGGACAGGGGGCGCGGGGCTACACCTTC.

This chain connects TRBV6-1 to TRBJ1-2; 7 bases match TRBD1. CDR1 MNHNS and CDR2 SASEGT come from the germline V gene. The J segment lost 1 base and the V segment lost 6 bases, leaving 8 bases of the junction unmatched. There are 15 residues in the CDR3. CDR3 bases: TGTGCCAGCAGGGCCGGACAGGCACGTAACTATGGCTACACCTTC. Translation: CASRAGQARNYGYTF.

For the CDR3, the DNA is TGTGCCATTTTACCACAGGGGGCGGATAACTATGGCTACACCTTC. Its protein is CAILPQGADNYGYTF. The rearrangement joins TRBV10-3 to TRBJ1-2; 9 nucleotides match TRBD1. The V segment lost 9 bases and the J segment 1 base; nucleotides outside the gene matches: 9. The CDR3 contains 15 residues. Germline V gene sequence: CDR1 ENHRY, CDR2 SYGVKD.

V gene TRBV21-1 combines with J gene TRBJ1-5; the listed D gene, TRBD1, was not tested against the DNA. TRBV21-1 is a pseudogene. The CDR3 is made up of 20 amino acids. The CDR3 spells CASKEEIRGLKLNLNQPQHF. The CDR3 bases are TGTGCCAGCAAGGAGGAGATCAGGGGTTTGAAGTTAAACCTAAATCAGCCCCAGCATTTT.

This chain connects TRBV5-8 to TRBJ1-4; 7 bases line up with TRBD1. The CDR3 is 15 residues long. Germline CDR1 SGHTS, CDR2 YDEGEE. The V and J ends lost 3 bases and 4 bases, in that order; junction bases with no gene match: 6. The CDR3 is CASSYRDSSNEKLFF. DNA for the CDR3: TGTGCCAGCAGCTACCGGGACAGCAGTAATGAAAAACTGTTTTTT. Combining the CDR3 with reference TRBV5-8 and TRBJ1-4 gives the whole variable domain EAGVTQSPTHLIKTRGQQATLRCSPISGHTSVYWYQQALGLGLQFLLWYDEGEERNRGNFPPRFSGRQFPNYSSELNVNALELEDSALYLCASSYRDSSNEKLFFGSGTQLSVL.

CDR3 residues: CASSVGVAYEQFF. Here the CDR3 DNA reads TGTGCCAGCAGCGTAGGGGTTGCTTATGAGCAGTTCTTC. V usage is TRBV9 and J usage is TRBJ2-1; D call uncertain. The CDR3 consists of 13 residues. V dropped 0 bases and J dropped 8 bases, with 9 bases sitting between them. CDR1 SGDLS and CDR2 YYNGEE come from the germline V gene.

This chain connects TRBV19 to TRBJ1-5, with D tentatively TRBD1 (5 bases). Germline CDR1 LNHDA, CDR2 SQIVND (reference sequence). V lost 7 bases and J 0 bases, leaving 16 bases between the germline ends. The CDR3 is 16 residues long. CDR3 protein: CASTRGAVFSNQPQHF. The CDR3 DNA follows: TGTGCCAGTACCCGCGGGGCAGTCTTTAGCAATCAGCCCCAGCATTTT.

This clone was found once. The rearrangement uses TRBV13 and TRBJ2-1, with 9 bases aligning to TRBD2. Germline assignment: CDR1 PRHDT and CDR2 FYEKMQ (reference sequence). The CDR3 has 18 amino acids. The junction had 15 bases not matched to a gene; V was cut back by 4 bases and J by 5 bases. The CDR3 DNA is TGTGCCAGCAGCTCCGACCTTAACCGAGTAGCGGGAGACAATGAGCAGTTCTTC. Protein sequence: CASSSDLNRVAGDNEQFF.

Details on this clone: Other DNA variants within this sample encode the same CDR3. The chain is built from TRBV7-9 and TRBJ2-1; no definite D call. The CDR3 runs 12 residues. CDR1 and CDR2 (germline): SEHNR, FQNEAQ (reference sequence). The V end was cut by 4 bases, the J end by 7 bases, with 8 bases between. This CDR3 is CASSSSRNEQFF. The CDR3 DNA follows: TGTGCCAGCAGCTCCAGTCGAAATGAGCAGTTCTTC. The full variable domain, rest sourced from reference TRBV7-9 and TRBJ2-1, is DTGVSQNPRHKITKRGQNVTFRCDPISEHNRLYWYRQTLGQGPEFLTYFQNEAQLEKSRLLSDRFSAERPKGSFSTLEIQRTEQGDSAMYLCASSSSRNEQFFGPGTRLTVL.

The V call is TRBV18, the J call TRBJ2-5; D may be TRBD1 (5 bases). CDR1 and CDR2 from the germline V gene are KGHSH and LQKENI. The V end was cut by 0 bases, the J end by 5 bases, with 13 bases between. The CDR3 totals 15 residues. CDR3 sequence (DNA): TGTGCCAGCTCACCACCTGGTGGGGCTAGGGAGACCCAGTACTTC. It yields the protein CASSPPGGARETQYF.

The CDR3 loop reads CASSGGADSSYNEQFF. The DNA of the CDR3 is TGTGCCAGCAGCGGGGGAGCGGACTCATCCTACAATGAGCAGTTCTTC. V and J are TRBV7-9 and TRBJ2-1; the D gene could be TRBD1 or TRBD2 (5 bases each). The germline V and J ends were trimmed by 5 bases and 1 base, with 15 bases remaining between them. There are 16 residues in the CDR3. CDR1 and CDR2 (germline): SEHNR, FQNEAQ (reference sequence). The complete variable domain, with remaining parts taken from reference TRBV7-9 and TRBJ2-1, reads DTGVSQNPRHKITKRGQNVTFRCDPISEHNRLYWYRQTLGQGPEFLTYFQNEAQLEKSRLLSDRFSAERPKGSFSTLEIQRTEQGDSAMYLCASSGGADSSYNEQFFGPGTRLTVL.

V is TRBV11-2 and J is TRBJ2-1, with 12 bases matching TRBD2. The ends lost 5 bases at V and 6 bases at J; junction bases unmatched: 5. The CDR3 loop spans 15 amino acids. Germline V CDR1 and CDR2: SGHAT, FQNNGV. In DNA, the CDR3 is TGTGCCAGCAGCCGAGGACTAGCGGGAAGCAATGAGCAGTTCTTC. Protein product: CASSRGLAGSNEQFF.

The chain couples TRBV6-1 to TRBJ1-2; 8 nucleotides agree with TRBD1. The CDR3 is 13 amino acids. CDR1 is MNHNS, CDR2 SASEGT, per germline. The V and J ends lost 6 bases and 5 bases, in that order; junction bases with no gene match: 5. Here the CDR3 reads CASRARTGYGYTF. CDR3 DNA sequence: TGTGCCAGCAGGGCCCGGACAGGGTATGGCTACACCTTC.

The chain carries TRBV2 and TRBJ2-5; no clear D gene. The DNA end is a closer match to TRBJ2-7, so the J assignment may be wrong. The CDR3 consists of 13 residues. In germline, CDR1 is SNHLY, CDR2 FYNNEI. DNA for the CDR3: TGTGCCAGCAAGAGGTCGTCAACCTACGAGCAGTACTTC. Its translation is CASKRSSTYEQYF.

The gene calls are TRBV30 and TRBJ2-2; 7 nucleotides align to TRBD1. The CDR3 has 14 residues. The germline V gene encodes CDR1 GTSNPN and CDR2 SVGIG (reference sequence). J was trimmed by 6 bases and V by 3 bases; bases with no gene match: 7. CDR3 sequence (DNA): TGTGCCTGGAGCGGGACAGCGCCGGCCGGGGAGCTGTTTTTT. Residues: CAWSGTAPAGELFF.

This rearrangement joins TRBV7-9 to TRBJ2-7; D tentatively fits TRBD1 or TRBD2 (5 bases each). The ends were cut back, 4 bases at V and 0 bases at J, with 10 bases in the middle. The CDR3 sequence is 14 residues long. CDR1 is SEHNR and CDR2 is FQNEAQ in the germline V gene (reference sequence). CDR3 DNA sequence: TGTGCCAGCAGCTCCCTTGGGACCTCCTACGAGCAGTACTTC. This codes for CASSSLGTSYEQYF.

The CDR3 loop is CASSPGYAQRANYGYTF. The CDR3 DNA reads TGTGCCAGCTCTCCGGGGTATGCGCAACGGGCGAACTATGGCTACACCTTC. V usage is TRBV18 and J usage is TRBJ1-2; D is uncertain. The CDR3 loop spans 17 amino acids. Deletions cut 6 bases from V and 2 bases from J, with 22 bases between. Germline V gene sequence: CDR1 KGHSH, CDR2 LQKENI.

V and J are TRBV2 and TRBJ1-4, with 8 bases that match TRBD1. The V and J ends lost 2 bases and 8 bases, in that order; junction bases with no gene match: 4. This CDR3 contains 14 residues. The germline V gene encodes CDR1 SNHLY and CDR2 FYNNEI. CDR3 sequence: CASSETTGEEKLFF. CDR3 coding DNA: TGTGCCAGCAGTGAAACGACAGGGGAGGAAAAACTGTTTTTT. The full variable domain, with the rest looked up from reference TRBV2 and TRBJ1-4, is EPEVTQTPSHQVTQMGQEVILRCVPISNHLYFYWYRQILGQKVEFLVSFYNNEISEKSEIFDDQFSVERPDGSNFTLKIRSTKLEDSAMYFCASSETTGEEKLFFGSGTQLSVL.

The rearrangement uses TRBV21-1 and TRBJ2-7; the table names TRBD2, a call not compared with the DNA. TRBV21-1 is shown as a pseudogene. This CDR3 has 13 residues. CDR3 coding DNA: TGTGCCACCAGCGGGGGGTCGAACTACGAGCAGTACTTC. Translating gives CATSGGSNYEQYF.